This T cell receptor (beta chain) was recorded in a study of blood T cell repertoires in COVID-19. About the research overall: COVID-19 samples from acute and convalescent phases originated in the United States, Italy and Spain.

V was clipped by 8 bases and J by 5 bases; unmatched bases: 6. CDR3 length: 13 residues. From germline, CDR1 is SNHLY and CDR2 FYNNEI. Study processing details: It was from reference gene primer amplification that nucleated cell counts were estimated. Sequencing used immunoSEQ multiplex PCR; TCRdb keeps in-frame clones, though not all of them. V and J calls and clone size are given by that table; D and trimming were obtained from the DNA. The sample lists over 120,000 clones; roughly nine tenths were seen once. This clone has a handful of counts. The J gene is TRBJ2-5, the V gene TRBV2; 9 nucleotides align to TRBD2. The sequence derives from a human donor in a cohort sampled during active COVID-19. Specimen: peripheral blood. The CDR3 here is CASPGTSLETQYF. CDR3 sequence (DNA): TGTGCCAGCCCAGGGACTAGCTTGGAGACCCAGTACTTC.